The TCR beta chain under discussion was sequenced for a study of cytomegalovirus exposure and HLA in healthy donors. Study-level results: A later analysis linked more than 15,000 TCR beta sequences to HLA alleles at 0.05 false discovery rate. Testing in vitro showed three CMV-associated chains specific for CMV antigens.

PCR primers comprised 60 Vbeta and 13 Jbeta primers. Repertoires were generated with immunoSEQ multiplex PCR, while TCRdb's copy carries only in-frame clones and drops some. The data contain under 200,000 clones, 80% to 90% of them singletons. With respect to this clone: Its matching antigen is unknown.

Donors likely had unrecorded immune exposures despite being nominally healthy when sampled. Unmatched junction bases numbered 4, after V lost 0 bases and J lost 5 bases. Germline lookup yields CDR1 SGHRS and CDR2 YFSETQ. The CDR3 extends over 14 amino acids. Source material: PBMCs. The rearrangement links TRBV5-1 to TRBJ2-7; the match to TRBD1 covers 8 bases. The TCR originated in a man aged 18 to 29 in good health and CMV-seropositive. The CDR3, as DNA: TGCGCCAGCAGCTTGGGGGACAGGAGGAACGAGCAGTACTTC. This gives the protein CASSLGDRRNEQYF.